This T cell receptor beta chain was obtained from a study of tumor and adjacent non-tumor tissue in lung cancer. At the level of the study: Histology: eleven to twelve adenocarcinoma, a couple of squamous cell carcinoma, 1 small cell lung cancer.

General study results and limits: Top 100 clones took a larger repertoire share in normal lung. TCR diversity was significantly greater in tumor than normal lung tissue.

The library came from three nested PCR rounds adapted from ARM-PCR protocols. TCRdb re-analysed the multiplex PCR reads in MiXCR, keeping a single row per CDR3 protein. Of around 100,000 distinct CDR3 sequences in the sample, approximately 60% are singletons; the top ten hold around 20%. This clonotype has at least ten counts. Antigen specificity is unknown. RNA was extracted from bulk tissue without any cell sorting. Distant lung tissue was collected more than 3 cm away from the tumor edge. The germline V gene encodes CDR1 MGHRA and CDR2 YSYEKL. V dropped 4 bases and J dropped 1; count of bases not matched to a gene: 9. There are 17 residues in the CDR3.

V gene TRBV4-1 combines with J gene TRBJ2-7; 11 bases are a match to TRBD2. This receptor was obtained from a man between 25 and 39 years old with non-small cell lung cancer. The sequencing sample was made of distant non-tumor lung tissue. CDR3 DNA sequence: TGCGCCAGCAGCCGCTCTAGCGGGGGGACTCCTTCCTACGAGCAGTACTTC. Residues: CASSRSSGGTPSYEQYF.